The text below deals with one TCR beta chain. From germline, CDR1 is SGHTA and CDR2 FQGNSA. The CDR3 contains 14 residues. The germline V and J ends were trimmed by 1 base and 3 bases, with 9 bases remaining between them. This entry belongs to a study of cytomegalovirus exposure and HLA in healthy donors. Amplification used 60 Vbeta primers and 13 Jbeta primers. Assay: immunoSEQ multiplex PCR; the TCRdb copy retains only in-frame clones and omits some. The top ten clones hold roughly an eighth of a sample with approximately 150,000 clones, roughly three quarters of them seen once. This rearrangement joins TRBV7-2 to TRBJ2-5, with a possible D match to TRBD1 (6 bases). Specimen: PBMCs. The clonotype was recovered from a woman aged 40-49 years in good health and CMV-seronegative. The CDR3 loop reads CASSLGDRKETQYF. For the CDR3, the DNA is TGTGCCAGCAGCTTAGGAGACAGGAAAGAGACCCAGTACTTC.